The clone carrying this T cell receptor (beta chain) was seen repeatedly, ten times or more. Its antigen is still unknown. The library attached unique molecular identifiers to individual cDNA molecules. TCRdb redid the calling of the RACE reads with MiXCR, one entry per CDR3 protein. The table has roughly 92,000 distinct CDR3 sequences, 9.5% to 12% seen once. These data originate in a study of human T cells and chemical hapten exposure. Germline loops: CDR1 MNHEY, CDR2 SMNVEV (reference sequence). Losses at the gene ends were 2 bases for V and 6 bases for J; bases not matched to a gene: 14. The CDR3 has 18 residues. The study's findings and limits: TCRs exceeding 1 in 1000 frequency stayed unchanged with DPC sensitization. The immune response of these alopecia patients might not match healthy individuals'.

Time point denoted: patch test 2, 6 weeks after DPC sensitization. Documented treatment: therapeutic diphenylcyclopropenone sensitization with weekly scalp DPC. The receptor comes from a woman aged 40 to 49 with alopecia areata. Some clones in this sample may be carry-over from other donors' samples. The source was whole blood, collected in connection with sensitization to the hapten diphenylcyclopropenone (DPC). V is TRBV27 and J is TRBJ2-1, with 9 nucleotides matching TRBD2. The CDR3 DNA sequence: TGTGCCAGCAGTTTAAACCGACTAGCGGATCTTCTGGTCAATGAGCAGTTCTTC. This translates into CASSLNRLADLLVNEQFF.